The clone carrying this T cell receptor beta chain was seen just once. This CDR3 is 15 amino acids long. V lost 5 bases, J lost 9 bases, and 13 bases stayed unmatched. Germline V CDR1 and CDR2: SGHTA, FQGNSA. This sample is drawn from a study of blood T cell repertoires in COVID-19. Study as a whole: PBMCs, B-cell-depleted T cells, or T cells provided the cDNA or gDNA that made up the material.

Libraries were prepared by immunoSEQ multiplex PCR; TCRdb keeps only in-frame clonotypes and omits some of them. This table holds some 44,000 clones, about nine tenths found once. The gene calls are TRBV7-2 and TRBJ2-5, with 9 bases that match TRBD2. Sequenced input: peripheral blood. The clonotype was recovered from a man in his 60s with active COVID-19. The DNA of the CDR3 is TGTGCCAGCAGCCCCAGAGCGGGGGGCCCCATGTCCCAGTACTTC. Its translation is CASSPRAGGPMSQYF.